A single sample gave rise to the 9 T cell receptor beta chains below, sequenced in a study of blood T cell repertoires in COVID-19. Clones were read by immunoSEQ multiplex PCR, and TCRdb kept only the in-frame ones, dropping some. The sample lists over 250,000 clones; around nine tenths were seen once. Input material: PBMCs or T cells enriched from blood (not recorded which). The receptors stem from a woman aged 25 to 39 who had recovered from COVID-19.

This sequence joins TRBV6-2 or TRBV6-3 and TRBJ1-4, with 8 bases that match TRBD1. Germline V gene sequence: CDR1 MNHEY, CDR2 SVGEGT. Losses at the gene ends were 0 bases for V and 5 bases for J; bases not matched to a gene: 5. CDR3 length equals 16 residues. The CDR3 DNA is TGTGCCAGCAGTTACTCGATCCGGGACAGGAATGAAAAACTGTTTTTT. Encoded protein: CASSYSIRDRNEKLFF.

This clone has a handful of counts. The gene calls are TRBV4-3 and TRBJ2-2; TRBD2 aligns across 12 bases. CDR1 and CDR2 from the germline V gene are LGHNA and YSLEER. The trim removed 4 bases at V and 3 bases at J, leaving 12 bases unmatched. The CDR3 contains 19 residues. This chain's CDR3 is CASSPPFETSGRYTGELFF. Written as DNA, the CDR3 is TGCGCCAGCAGCCCCCCCTTCGAAACTAGCGGGAGGTACACCGGGGAGCTGTTTTTT.

The chain uses TRBV3-1 (or the pseudogene TRBV3-2) and TRBJ1-3; tentatively, D is TRBD1 (5 bases). The germline V gene has CDR1 LGHDT and CDR2 YNNKEL (reference sequence). There are 16 residues in the CDR3. Trimming took 1 base from V and 8 from J, leaving 18 bases between them. The CDR3 coding sequence is TGTGCCAGCAGCCAAGCCTCTATTGGGGCTGGCGACACCATATATTTT. This gives the protein CASSQASIGAGDTIYF.

The V and J genes are TRBV4-1 and TRBJ2-2, with TRBD2 identical over 9 bases. This CDR3 has 17 residues. V lost 4 bases, J lost 4 bases, and 10 bases stayed unmatched. Germline values: CDR1 MGHRA, CDR2 YSYEKL. This CDR3 is CASSPQGGAGGTGELFF. CDR3 nucleotide sequence: TGCGCCAGCAGCCCGCAAGGGGGAGCGGGAGGCACCGGGGAGCTGTTTTTT.

V and J are TRBV15 and TRBJ2-1, with D uncertain. Germline V gene data show CDR1 as LNHNV and CDR2 as YYDKDF (reference sequence). V lost 0 bases and J 4 bases, leaving 7 bases between the germline ends. This CDR3 is 14 amino acids long. The CDR3: CATSRDPLYNEQFF. CDR3 bases: TGTGCCACCAGCAGAGATCCACTTTACAATGAGCAGTTCTTC.

V is TRBV6-1 and J is TRBJ1-5, with D possibly being TRBD1 (5 bases). There are 15 residues in the CDR3. Germline assignment: CDR1 MNHNS and CDR2 SASEGT. V lost 3 bases, J lost 4 bases, and 13 bases lay in between. CDR3 nucleotide sequence: TGTGCCAGCAGTGAGTCGACGGAGGGGAATCAGCCCCAGCATTTT. It translates to CASSESTEGNQPQHF.

The V gene is TRBV7-2, the J gene TRBJ1-3, with D possibly being TRBD1 (5 bases). The ends were cut back, 1 base at V and 0 bases at J, with 16 bases in the middle. CDR1 and CDR2 (germline): SGHTA, FQGNSA. CDR3 length: 18 residues. The CDR3 nucleotides read TGTGCCAGCAGCTTAGTTCCAGGGCAGGGTTTCTCTGGAAACACCATATATTTT. This translates into CASSLVPGQGFSGNTIYF.

This chain joins TRBV3-1 (or the pseudogene TRBV3-2) and TRBJ1-5; 7 bases line up with TRBD1. The CDR3 consists of 14 residues. The germline gives CDR1 LGHDT, CDR2 YNNKEL (reference sequence). J lost 5 bases, V lost 1 base, and 2 bases had no gene match. CDR3 sequence reads: CASSQATGDQPQHF. CDR3 in DNA: TGTGCCAGCAGCCAAGCTACAGGGGATCAGCCCCAGCATTTT.

This chain uses TRBV5-1 with TRBJ2-1, with D possibly TRBD1 on 6 matching bases. The length of the CDR3 is 17 residues. V was clipped by 4 bases and J by 5 bases, with 22 bases between them. CDR1 and CDR2 from the germline V gene are SGHRS and YFSETQ. The CDR3 region is CASSRRLQGNWNNEQFF. CDR3 DNA sequence: TGCGCCAGCAGCCGACGATTACAGGGTAACTGGAACAATGAGCAGTTCTTC.